Following are 12 T cell receptor beta chains from one sample sequenced in a study of shared clonotypes between healthy human individuals. Clones were read by immunoSEQ multiplex PCR, and TCRdb kept only the in-frame ones, dropping some. The sample lists about 2.2 million clones, roughly 93% occurring once. The naive CD8 fraction comprised CD45RO-negative cells positively selected for CCR7 and excluded terminally differentiated effector memory CD45RA+ cells. Source material: naive CD8+ T cells from PBMCs. The receptors here all came from a man between 18 and 35 years old in good health. Some clones in this sample may be carry-over from other donors' samples.

The chain is built from TRBV28 and TRBJ1-1; D might be TRBD1 (5 bases). This CDR3 region has 12 residues. Germline-derived CDR1 and CDR2 are MDHEN and SYDVKM. V lost 4 bases to trimming and J lost 6 bases, with 9 bases between them. CDR3 nucleotides: TGTGCCAGCAGTTGGGGGAAGGCTGAAGCTTTCTTT. Its translation is CASSWGKAEAFF.

The chain recombines TRBV27 with TRBJ1-5; 8 positions match TRBD1. V lost 3 bases to trimming and J lost 2 bases; unmatched junction nucleotides: 12. There are 18 residues in the CDR3. Germline lookup yields CDR1 MNHEY and CDR2 SMNVEV (reference sequence). In DNA form, the CDR3 reads TGTGCCAGCAGTTTGCGCGGATACAGGGGGGCAGGCAATCAGCCCCAGCATTTT. This translates into CASSLRGYRGAGNQPQHF.

The chain combines TRBV7-3 with TRBJ2-1; D uncertain. Germline V gene sequence: CDR1 SGHTA, CDR2 FQGTGA. V shed 2 bases and J shed 5 bases, with 7 bases lying between them. The CDR3 runs to 13 residues. CDR3 nucleotides: TGTGCCAGCAGCTTAGTACGGAACAATGAGCAGTTCTTC. This translates into CASSLVRNNEQFF.

This chain links TRBV9 with TRBJ2-1; possibly TRBD1 or TRBD2 for D (6 bases each). The CDR3 is made up of 14 amino acids. The germline CDR1 and CDR2 sequences are SGDLS and YYNGEE. Trimming removed 1 base from V and 6 bases from J, with 11 bases in between. The CDR3 region has the DNA TGTGCCAGCAGCGTACCAGAGGGGGGCAATGAGCAGTTCTTC. It specifies CASSVPEGGNEQFF.

The V and J genes are TRBV7-6 and TRBJ2-2, with unresolved D. Per the germline V gene, CDR1 is SGHVS and CDR2 is FNYEAQ. The CDR3 has 17 residues. V lost 5 bases, J lost 0 bases, and 16 bases lay in between. CDR3 protein: CASSQLKDGANTGELFF. The CDR3 DNA reads TGTGCCAGCAGCCAATTAAAGGACGGAGCGAACACCGGGGAGCTGTTTTTT.

A single count supports this clone. The J gene is TRBJ2-7, the V gene TRBV19; the D gene is possibly TRBD1 (6 bases). CDR1 and CDR2 from the germline V gene are LNHDA and SQIVND (reference sequence). V shed 8 bases and J shed 6 bases, with 20 bases lying between them. The CDR3 consists of 14 residues. The DNA of the CDR3 is TGTGCCAGTGCCCCGCTCCGCCAGGGGAGCGAGCAGTACTTC. It codes for CASAPLRQGSEQYF.

CDR3 bases: TGTGCCAGCAGTGATCTTCAGGGGGCCGGTCAGCCCCAGCATTTT. Translated, it gives CASSDLQGAGQPQHF. The chain couples TRBV2 to TRBJ1-5, with 8 bases lining up with TRBD1. The V gene's germline CDR1 is SNHLY and CDR2 FYNNEI. V shed 3 bases, J shed 6 bases, and the junction held 7 bases outside the gene matches. CDR3 size: 15 residues.

This chain connects TRBV7-8 to TRBJ1-2; D is unresolved. The CDR3 covers 14 residues. The V gene's germline CDR1 is SGHVS and CDR2 FQNEAQ. Trimming stripped 0 bases from V and 3 bases from J, with 8 bases between. This CDR3 is CASSLAAEDYGYTF. The CDR3 DNA follows: TGTGCCAGCAGCTTAGCCGCAGAGGACTATGGCTACACCTTC.

This clone was seen only a few times. DNA of the CDR3: TGTGCCAGCAGCGTAGAAGGAATGTCTGAAGCTTTCTTT. Amino acids: CASSVEGMSEAFF. The J gene is TRBJ1-1, the V gene TRBV9, with no clear D. Trimming removed 0 bases at V and 6 bases at J, with 9 bases between. This CDR3 comprises 13 residues. Per germline, CDR1 SGDLS and CDR2 YYNGEE.

The CDR3: CASSRPGQGAVGYTF. In DNA, the CDR3 is TGTGCCAGCAGCAGACCCGGGCAGGGGGCGGTCGGCTACACCTTC. The V and J genes are TRBV9 and TRBJ1-2; 8 bases are a match to TRBD1. This CDR3 is built from 15 residues. Unmatched junction bases numbered 13, after V lost 4 bases and J lost 8 bases. Germline V lookup: CDR1 SGDLS, CDR2 YYNGEE.

In this sample, this clone turned up once. This chain connects TRBV15 to TRBJ2-1; 8 bases align to TRBD1. The V and J ends lost 2 bases and 9 bases, in that order; junction bases with no gene match: 3. CDR3 size: 13 residues. Germline assignment: CDR1 LNHNV and CDR2 YYDKDF (reference sequence). CDR3 residues: CATSRRQGSEQFF. CDR3 nucleotides: TGTGCCACCAGCAGACGACAGGGGAGTGAGCAGTTCTTC.

CDR3 coding DNA: TGTGCCAGCAGCACCCTGGTCGGTAGCGGGAGATCAGATACGCAGTATTTT. This sequence encodes CASSTLVGSGRSDTQYF. The rearrangement links TRBV11-2 to TRBJ2-3; 9 bases agree with TRBD2. CDR3 length: 17 amino acids. Germline CDR1 and CDR2: SGHAT and FQNNGV. After removal of 5 bases from V and 4 bases from J, the junction contained 13 bases not matched to a gene.